The 11 T cell receptor beta chains in this list originate from one sample, sequenced in a study of blood T cell repertoires in COVID-19. Using immunoSEQ multiplex PCR, the repertoire was profiled, and TCRdb retains in-frame clones only, with some absent. The repertoire holds some 150,000 clones, about 88% seen once, with roughly 7% in the top ten. The sequenced sample consisted of peripheral blood. The source of these receptors is a woman of 80 years or more in a cohort sampled during active or convalescent COVID-19.

The count of this clone is one. CDR3 sequence (DNA): TGTGCCAGCAGTGAACACTGGGACGTGGGGACAAGCAATCAGCCCCAGCATTTT. Translation: CASSEHWDVGTSNQPQHF. V gene TRBV6-1 combines with J gene TRBJ1-5; weak D call: TRBD1 (6 bases). The V end was cut by 2 bases, the J end by 1 base, with 18 bases between. This CDR3 region has 18 residues. The germline CDR1 and CDR2 sequences are MNHNS and SASEGT.

The chain carries TRBV27 and TRBJ2-1, with D perhaps matching TRBD1 (7 bases). The germline CDR1 and CDR2 sequences are MNHEY and SMNVEV (reference sequence). The V gene lost 2 bases and the J gene lost 13 bases, with 15 bases spanning the gap. There are 13 residues in the CDR3. The CDR3 loop is CASSLNPGGPQFF. Written as DNA, the CDR3 is TGTGCCAGCAGTTTAAACCCAGGGGGGCCTCAGTTCTTC.

This clone was seen a handful of times. The J gene is TRBJ1-5, the V gene TRBV19; D is perhaps TRBD1 (5 bases). There are 15 residues in the CDR3. Trimming stripped 3 bases from V and 3 bases from J, with 12 bases between. Germline CDR1 and CDR2: LNHDA and SQIVND (reference sequence). The CDR3 loop is CASSIGQGFNQPQHF. For the CDR3, the DNA is TGTGCCAGTAGTATTGGCCAGGGTTTCAATCAGCCCCAGCATTTT.

A few counts support this clone. The DNA is omitted, as the CDR3 cannot be located on it reliably, and the CDR3 follows TCRdb's listing. The chain recombines TRBV21-1 with TRBJ2-3; TRBD2, the table's D call, lacks a check against the DNA. TRBV21-1 is recorded as a pseudogene. Both ends counted, the CDR3 spans 15 residues. This CDR3 reads CASSKWGVGADTQYF.

The chain uses TRBV19 and TRBJ2-1; D is possibly TRBD1 (6 bases). There are 14 residues in the CDR3. The ends were cut back, 3 bases at V and 4 bases at J, with 10 bases in the middle. Germline loops: CDR1 LNHDA, CDR2 SQIVND (reference sequence). The CDR3 sequence: CASSIRDIYNEQFF. The DNA of the CDR3 is TGTGCCAGTAGTATCCGGGACATTTACAATGAGCAGTTCTTC.

V and J are TRBV20-1 and TRBJ2-3; D call uncertain. The CDR3 spans 11 residues. Germline lookup yields CDR1 DFQATT and CDR2 SNEGSKA (reference sequence). The germline V and J ends were trimmed by 2 bases and 7 bases, with 7 bases remaining between them. CDR3 DNA: TGCAGTGCTAGAAACTCAAATACGCAGTATTTT. It encodes CSARNSNTQYF.

V and J are TRBV7-2 and TRBJ1-2, with 10 bases aligning to TRBD1. The CDR3 loop spans 13 amino acids. Germline trimming cut 5 bases from V and 9 bases from J; bases unmatched to any gene: 6. Germline lookup yields CDR1 SGHTA and CDR2 FQGNSA. The CDR3 loop reads CASSRQGADRYTF. As DNA, the CDR3 is TGTGCCAGCAGCCGACAGGGGGCCGATCGCTACACCTTC.

The rearrangement links TRBV5-1 to TRBJ1-3, with 8 bases aligning to TRBD1. J gave up 3 bases and V 4 bases, and 12 bases lay outside the gene matches. The CDR3 loop spans 17 amino acids. Germline V gene sequence: CDR1 SGHRS, CDR2 YFSETQ. The CDR3 DNA reads as TGCGCCAGCAGCCCCGGACAGGGCGGGTCCATTGGAAACACCATATATTTT. Encoded protein: CASSPGQGGSIGNTIYF.

This chain links TRBV13 with TRBJ1-1; D is possibly TRBD1 (5 bases). Trimming cost V 1 base and J 3 bases, with 12 bases left between them. This CDR3 comprises 15 residues. Germline CDR1 is PRHDT and CDR2 is FYEKMQ (reference sequence). Here the CDR3 DNA reads TGTGCCAGCAGCTTAGTTTCAGGGTTGGACACTGAAGCTTTCTTT. It specifies CASSLVSGLDTEAFF. Full variable domain (missing parts from reference TRBV13 and TRBJ1-1): AAGVIQSPRHLIKEKRETATLKCYPIPRHDTVYWYQQGPGQDPQFLISFYEKMQSDKGSIPDRFSAQQFSDYHSELNMSSLELGDSALYFCASSLVSGLDTEAFFGQGTRLTVV.

The DNA for the CDR3 is TGTGCCAGCAGCCGGGACAGGGGCACAGATACGCAGTATTTT. This translates into CASSRDRGTDTQYF. V usage is TRBV28 and J usage is TRBJ2-3, with 9 positions matching TRBD1. Trimming took 6 bases from V and 1 from J; bases not matched to a gene: 2. CDR1 and CDR2 (germline): MDHEN, SYDVKM. The CDR3 is 14 amino acids.

The chain joins TRBV10-3 to TRBJ2-5; D is perhaps TRBD2 (6 bases). CDR3 size: 14 residues. Germline CDR1 reads ENHRY; CDR2 reads SYGVKD. The V gene lost 10 bases and the J gene lost 5 bases, with 20 bases spanning the gap. The CDR3 sequence: CATAVSAGGETQYF. The CDR3 region has the DNA TGTGCCACCGCGGTTTCGGCAGGAGGGGAGACCCAGTACTTC.